The 15 T cell receptor beta chains given below trace back to one sample, sequenced in a study of blood T cell repertoires in COVID-19. The repertoire was sequenced with immunoSEQ multiplex PCR; TCRdb's copy has only in-frame clones and lacks some. Among 100,000 to 150,000 clones listed, about 91% were seen once. The sample was peripheral blood. The receptors were gathered from a man aged 45-65 years with acute or convalescent COVID-19.

The chain carries TRBV4-2 and TRBJ2-1, with 8 bases identical to TRBD1. V was pared by 3 bases and J by 4 bases, with 5 bases of the junction left unmatched. From germline, CDR1 is LGHNA and CDR2 YNFKEQ. This CDR3 region has 15 residues. The CDR3 DNA reads as TGTGCCAGCAGCCAGGTGGACAGGGTATACAATGAGCAGTTCTTC. Translated: CASSQVDRVYNEQFF.

The V and J genes are TRBV19 and TRBJ1-2; TRBD1 agrees at 9 bases. The V gene end was trimmed by 7 bases and the J gene end by 6 bases; junction bases not matched to a gene: 6. The germline gives CDR1 LNHDA, CDR2 SQIVND (reference sequence). The length of the CDR3 is 13 residues. The CDR3, as DNA: TGTGCCAGTATCGGGACAGGGTGGGATGGCTACACCTTC. Its protein is CASIGTGWDGYTF.

The chain links TRBV25-1 to TRBJ2-2; 11 bases line up with TRBD1. Germline V gene sequence: CDR1 MGHDK, CDR2 SYGVNS. V lost 7 bases, J lost 4 bases, and 8 bases stayed unmatched. The CDR3 is made up of 16 amino acids. The CDR3 loop reads CASKSAGTGGTGELFF. The CDR3 DNA reads as TGTGCCAGCAAAAGTGCCGGGACAGGGGGCACCGGGGAGCTGTTTTTT.

The V call is TRBV28, the J call TRBJ1-1; D is unresolved. The length of the CDR3 is 15 residues. Trimming pared 5 bases from V and 4 bases from J, leaving 17 bases between. Germline V CDR1 and CDR2: MDHEN, SYDVKM. The CDR3 DNA follows: TGTGCCAGCAGTCAGAATACCAGGTCCTTCACTGAAGCTTTCTTT. Translating it yields CASSQNTRSFTEAFF.

This rearrangement joins TRBV5-4 to TRBJ2-5; possible D gene TRBD2, 6 bases. V was cut by 0 bases and J by 3 bases, with 15 bases left in between. The germline V gene encodes CDR1 SGHNT and CDR2 YYREEE (reference sequence). The CDR3 totals 16 residues. The CDR3 region is CASSLVIRSGEETQYF. The CDR3 bases are TGTGCCAGCAGCTTGGTAATCCGGTCGGGGGAAGAGACCCAGTACTTC.

CDR3 protein: CASTPYNEQFF. The DNA for the CDR3 is TGTGCCAGCACTCCCTACAATGAGCAGTTCTTC. The V gene is TRBV6-5, the J gene TRBJ2-1; D is unclear. Trimming left V 7 bases short and J 2 bases short, with 3 bases between. The CDR3 runs 11 residues. Germline V gives CDR1 MNHEY, CDR2 SVGAGI.

The sample holds one count of this clone. The genes are TRBV18 and TRBJ1-2, with 7 positions matching TRBD1. Germline CDR1 KGHSH, CDR2 LQKENI. The CDR3 has 13 residues. Germline trimming cut 5 bases from V and 6 bases from J; bases unmatched to any gene: 6. CDR3 nucleotide sequence: TGTGCCAGCTCAACACAGGGGATGGATGGCTACACCTTC. Protein product: CASSTQGMDGYTF.

The chain recombines TRBV5-8 with TRBJ2-7; 7 positions match TRBD1. The ends lost 2 bases at V and 0 bases at J; junction bases unmatched: 11. The CDR3 runs 17 residues. Germline loops: CDR1 SGHTS, CDR2 YDEGEE. CDR3 coding DNA: TGTGCCAGCAGCTTCCTCCCGGGCAGGGGGAGCTCCTACGAGCAGTACTTC. As protein: CASSFLPGRGSSYEQYF.

The V call is TRBV7-9, the J call TRBJ1-1; D remains ambiguous. Germline assignment: CDR1 SEHNR and CDR2 FQNEAQ (reference sequence). The CDR3 consists of 15 residues. V lost 5 bases and J 2 bases, leaving 15 bases between the germline ends. CDR3 residues: CASSQMEQFNTEAFF. CDR3 sequence (DNA): TGTGCCAGCAGCCAAATGGAACAGTTTAACACTGAAGCTTTCTTT.

CDR3 nucleotide sequence: TGTGCCAGCACCCGCCTAGCGGGAGATGCAGATACGCAGTATTTT. Protein product: CASTRLAGDADTQYF. This chain joins TRBV4-2 and TRBJ2-3; 10 nucleotides match TRBD2. The CDR3 runs to 15 residues. Germline CDR1 LGHNA, CDR2 YNFKEQ. J gave up 4 bases and V 7 bases, and 8 bases lay outside the gene matches.

V is TRBV5-1 and J is TRBJ2-1, with 7 bases identical to TRBD2. This CDR3 comprises 17 residues. Germline V gene sequence: CDR1 SGHRS, CDR2 YFSETQ. Trimming took 4 bases from V and 0 from J; bases not matched to a gene: 10. The CDR3 protein is CASSPGAGASSYNEQFF. CDR3 coding DNA: TGCGCCAGCAGCCCCGGGGCGGGAGCCAGCTCCTACAATGAGCAGTTCTTC.

The chain combines TRBV27 with TRBJ2-1, with D perhaps matching TRBD1 (6 bases). This CDR3 contains 14 residues. The germline V and J ends were trimmed by 3 bases and 4 bases, with 10 bases remaining between them. Germline CDR1 MNHEY, CDR2 SMNVEV (reference sequence). The CDR3 DNA is TGTGCCAGCAGTTTTCCAGGGGTTTACAATGAGCAGTTCTTC. Amino acid sequence: CASSFPGVYNEQFF.

The chain is built from TRBV5-1 and TRBJ1-2; D gene ambiguous. CDR3 length: 14 amino acids. V dropped 6 bases and J dropped 5 bases, with 17 bases sitting between them. Germline CDR1 and CDR2: SGHRS and YFSETQ. The CDR3 DNA sequence: TGCGCCAGCACCCATTCGGAACGGAGATATGGCTACACCTTC. The encoded protein is CASTHSERRYGYTF.

The gene calls are TRBV11-3 and TRBJ2-1; D remains ambiguous. The CDR3 covers 14 residues. The V end lost 1 base, the J end lost 3 bases, and 7 bases lay between the germline ends. The germline gives CDR1 SGHNT, CDR2 YENEEA. The CDR3 nucleotides read TGTGCCAGCAGCTTAGCCCCAGACTACAATGAGCAGTTCTTC. It codes for CASSLAPDYNEQFF.

The V gene is TRBV7-8, the J gene TRBJ1-2; D is unresolved. Trimming stripped 1 base from V and 7 bases from J, with 10 bases between. CDR1 is SGHVS and CDR2 is FQNEAQ in the germline V gene. CDR3 size: 13 residues. The CDR3 DNA sequence: TGTGCCAGCAGCTTAGGCACAGACGTTGGCTACACCTTC. It translates to CASSLGTDVGYTF. The whole variable domain, remainder taken from reference TRBV7-8 and TRBJ1-2, is GAGVSQSPRYKVAKRGQDVALRCDPISGHVSLFWYQQALGQGPEFLTYFQNEAQLDKSGLPSDRFFAERPEGSVSTLKIQRTQQEDSAVYLCASSLGTDVGYTFGSGTRLTVV.